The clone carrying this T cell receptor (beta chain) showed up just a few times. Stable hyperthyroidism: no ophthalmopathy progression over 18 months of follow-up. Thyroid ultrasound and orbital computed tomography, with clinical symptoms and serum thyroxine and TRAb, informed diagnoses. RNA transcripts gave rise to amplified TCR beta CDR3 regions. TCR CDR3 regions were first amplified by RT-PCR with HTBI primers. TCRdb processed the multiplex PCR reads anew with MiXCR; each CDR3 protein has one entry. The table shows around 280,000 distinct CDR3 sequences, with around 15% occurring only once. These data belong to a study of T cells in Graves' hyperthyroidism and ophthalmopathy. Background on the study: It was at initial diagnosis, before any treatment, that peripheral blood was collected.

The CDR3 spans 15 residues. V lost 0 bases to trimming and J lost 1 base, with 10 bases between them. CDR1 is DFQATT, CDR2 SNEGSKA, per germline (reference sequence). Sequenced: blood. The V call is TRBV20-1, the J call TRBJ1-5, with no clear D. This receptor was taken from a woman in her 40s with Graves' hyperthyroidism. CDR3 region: CSAREPGQSNQPQHF. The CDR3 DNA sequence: TGCAGTGCTAGAGAACCAGGTCAGAGCAATCAGCCCCAGCATTTT.